This T cell receptor beta chain was sequenced for a study of blood T cell repertoires in COVID-19. Turning to the study itself: PBMCs, B-cell-depleted T cells, or T cells provided the cDNA or gDNA that made up the material.

The CDR3 runs to 14 residues. Deletions cut 0 bases from V and 1 base from J, with 6 bases between. Germline V gene data show CDR1 as MNHEY and CDR2 as SMNVEV (reference sequence). The authors' processing: The authors estimated nucleated cell counts from reference gene primer amplification. Data came from immunoSEQ multiplex PCR; TCRdb stores just in-frame clones and leaves some out. Clone size and V and J calls were adopted from that table, with D and trimming inferred from the DNA. This table has around 120,000 clones, just over 90% appearing once. The specimen sequenced was peripheral blood. The V and J genes are TRBV27 and TRBJ1-1; D is uncertain. The sequence was collected from a human donor with active COVID-19. The donor label of this sample is uncertain. CDR3 DNA: TGTGCCAGCAGTTTATCAAGAGCGAACACTGAAGCTTTCTTT. This gives the protein CASSLSRANTEAFF.